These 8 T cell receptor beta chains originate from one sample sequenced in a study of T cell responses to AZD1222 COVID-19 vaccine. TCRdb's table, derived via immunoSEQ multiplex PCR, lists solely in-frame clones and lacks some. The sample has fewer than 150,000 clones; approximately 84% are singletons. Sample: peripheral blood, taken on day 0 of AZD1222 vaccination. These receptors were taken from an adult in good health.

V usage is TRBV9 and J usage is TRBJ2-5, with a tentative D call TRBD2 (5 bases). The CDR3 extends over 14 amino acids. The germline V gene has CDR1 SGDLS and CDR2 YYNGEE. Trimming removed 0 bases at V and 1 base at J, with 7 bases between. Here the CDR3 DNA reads TGTGCCAGCAGCGTAGATAGCGTCCAAGAGACCCAGTACTTC. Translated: CASSVDSVQETQYF.

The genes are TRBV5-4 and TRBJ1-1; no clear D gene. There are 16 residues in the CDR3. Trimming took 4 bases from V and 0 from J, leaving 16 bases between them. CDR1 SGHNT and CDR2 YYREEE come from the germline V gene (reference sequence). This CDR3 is CASSLPTGKLNTEAFF. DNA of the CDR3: TGTGCCAGCAGCCTCCCGACGGGAAAATTGAACACTGAAGCTTTCTTT.

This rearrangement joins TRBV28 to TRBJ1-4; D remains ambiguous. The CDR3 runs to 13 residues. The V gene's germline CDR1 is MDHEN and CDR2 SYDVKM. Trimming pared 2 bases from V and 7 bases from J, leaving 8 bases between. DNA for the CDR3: TGTGCCAGCAGTTTACCCTTAGGTGAAAAACTGTTTTTT. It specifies CASSLPLGEKLFF.

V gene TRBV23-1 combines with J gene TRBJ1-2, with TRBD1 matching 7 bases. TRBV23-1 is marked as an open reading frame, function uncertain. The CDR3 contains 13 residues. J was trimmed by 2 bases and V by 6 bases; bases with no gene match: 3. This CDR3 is CASRDRANYGYTF. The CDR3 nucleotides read TGCGCCAGCAGAGACAGGGCCAACTATGGCTACACCTTC.

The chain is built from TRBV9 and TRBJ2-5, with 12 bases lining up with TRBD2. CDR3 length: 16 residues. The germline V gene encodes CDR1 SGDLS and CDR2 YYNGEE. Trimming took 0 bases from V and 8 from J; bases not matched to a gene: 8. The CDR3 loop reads CASSVGSLAGGSTQYF. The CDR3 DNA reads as TGTGCCAGCAGCGTAGGAAGTCTAGCGGGGGGGTCTACCCAGTACTTC.

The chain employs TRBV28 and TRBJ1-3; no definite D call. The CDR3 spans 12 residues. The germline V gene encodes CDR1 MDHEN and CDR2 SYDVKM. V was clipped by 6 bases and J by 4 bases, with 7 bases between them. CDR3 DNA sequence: TGTGCCAGCAGCCTCTACGGAAACACCATATATTTT. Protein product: CASSLYGNTIYF.

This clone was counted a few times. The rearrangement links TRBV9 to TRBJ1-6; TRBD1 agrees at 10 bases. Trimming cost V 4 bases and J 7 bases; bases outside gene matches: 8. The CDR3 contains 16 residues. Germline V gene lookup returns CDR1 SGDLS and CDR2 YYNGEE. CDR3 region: CASSPRGTGENSPLHF. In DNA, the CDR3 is TGTGCCAGCAGCCCCCGAGGGACAGGGGAAAATTCACCCCTCCACTTT.

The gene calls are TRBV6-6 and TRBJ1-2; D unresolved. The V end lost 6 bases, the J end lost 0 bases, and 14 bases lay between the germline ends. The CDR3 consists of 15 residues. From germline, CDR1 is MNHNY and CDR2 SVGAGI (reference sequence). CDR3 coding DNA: TGTGCCAGCAGCGCTACCCAACGGGCTAACTATGGCTACACCTTC. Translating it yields CASSATQRANYGYTF.